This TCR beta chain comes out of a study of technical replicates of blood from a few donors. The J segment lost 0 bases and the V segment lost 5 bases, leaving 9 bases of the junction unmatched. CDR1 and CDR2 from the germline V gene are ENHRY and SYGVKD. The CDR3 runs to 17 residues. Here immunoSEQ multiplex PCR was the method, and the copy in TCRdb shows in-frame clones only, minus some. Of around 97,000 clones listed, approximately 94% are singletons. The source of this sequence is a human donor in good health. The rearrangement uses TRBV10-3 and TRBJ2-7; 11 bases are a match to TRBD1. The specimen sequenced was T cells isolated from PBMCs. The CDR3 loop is CAISRSGGQGASYEQYF. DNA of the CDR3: TGTGCCATCAGTCGGTCGGGAGGACAGGGGGCCTCCTACGAGCAGTACTTC.